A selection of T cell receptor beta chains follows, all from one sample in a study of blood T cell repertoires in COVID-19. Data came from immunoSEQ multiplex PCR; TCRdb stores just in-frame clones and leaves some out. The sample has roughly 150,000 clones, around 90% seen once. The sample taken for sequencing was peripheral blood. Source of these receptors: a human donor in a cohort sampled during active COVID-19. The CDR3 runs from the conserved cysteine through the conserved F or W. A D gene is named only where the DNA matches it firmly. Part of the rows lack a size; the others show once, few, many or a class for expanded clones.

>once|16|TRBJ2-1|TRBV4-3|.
TGCGCCAGCAGCCTCGCGACTGGAAGCTCCTACAATGAGCAGTTCTTC
CASSLATGSSYNEQFF
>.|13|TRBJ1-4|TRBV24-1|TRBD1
TGTGCCACAGAAACCGGGACAGTCGAAAAACTGTTTTTT
CATETGTVEKLFF
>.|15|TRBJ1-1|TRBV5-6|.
TGTGCCAGCAGCTCGGAGACCGGATTTAACACTGAAGCTTTCTTT
CASSSETGFNTEAFF
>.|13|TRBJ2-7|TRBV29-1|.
TGCAGCGTCGCAACAGGGACAATAGGCGAGCAGTACTTC
CSVATGTIGEQYF
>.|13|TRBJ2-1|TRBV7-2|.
TGTGCCAGCAGCTTAAACAGGGTTGATGAGCAGTTCTTC
CASSLNRVDEQFF
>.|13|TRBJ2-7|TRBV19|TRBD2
TGTGCCAGTAGTATAGGGAGGGAGGGCGAGCAGTACTTC
CASSIGREGEQYF
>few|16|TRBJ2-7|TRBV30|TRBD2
TGTGCCTGGAGTGTAGGGCTAGCGGAGACCCGGTACGAGCAGTACTTC
CAWSVGLAETRYEQYF
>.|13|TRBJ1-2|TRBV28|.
TGTGCCAGCAGTTTAGGGGGGACTGGTGGCTACACCTTC
CASSLGGTGGYTF
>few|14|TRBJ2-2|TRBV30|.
TGTGCCTGGAGTCGGGGATCGGATAGCGGGGAGCTGTTTTTT
CAWSRGSDSGELFF
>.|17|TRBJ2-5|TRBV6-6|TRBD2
TGTGCCAGCAGTCCTTCTAGCGGGGGGGCCGGTTGGGAGACCCAGTACTTC
CASSPSSGGAGWETQYF
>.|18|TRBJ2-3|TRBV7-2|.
TGTGCCAGCAGCCCGAATCTTAGGGACACCGGGCTCCCTGATACGCAGTATTTT
CASSPNLRDTGLPDTQYF
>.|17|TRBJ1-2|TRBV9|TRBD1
TGTGCCAGCAGCGCCTCGGGGACAGGGGGCGATATCTATGGCTACACCTTC
CASSASGTGGDIYGYTF
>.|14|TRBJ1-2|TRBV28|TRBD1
TGTGCCAGCAGGCCTCCCGGGACAGACTATGGCTACACCTTC
CASRPPGTDYGYTF
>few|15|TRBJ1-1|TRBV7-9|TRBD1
TGTGCCAGCAGCTTAGGACAGGGTCTGATGGGTGAAGCTTTCTTT
CASSLGQGLMGEAFF
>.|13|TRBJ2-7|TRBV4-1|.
TGCGCCAGCAGCCGTGGACAGCTATACGAGCAGTACTTC
CASSRGQLYEQYF
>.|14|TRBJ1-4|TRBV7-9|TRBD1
TGTGCCAGCATCCCCGGGACAGGAGATGAAAAACTGTTTTTT
CASIPGTGDEKLFF
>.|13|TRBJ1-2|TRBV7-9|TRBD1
TGTGCCAGCAGCCCTGACAGGGCCTATGGCTACACCTTC
CASSPDRAYGYTF
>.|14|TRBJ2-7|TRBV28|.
TGTGCCAGCAGTTTAGGTGGGGCGCCCTACGAGCAGTACTTC
CASSLGGAPYEQYF
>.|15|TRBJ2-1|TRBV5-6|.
TGTGCCAGTAGTGATAGCGGATACTCCTACAATGAGCAGTTCTTC
CASSDSGYSYNEQFF
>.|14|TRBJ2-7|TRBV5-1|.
TGCGCCAGCAGCTCAGGGGCCTCATCCTACGAGCAGTACTTC
CASSSGASSYEQYF
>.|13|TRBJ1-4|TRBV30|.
TGTGCCTGGAGTGTACAGGGAAATGAAAAACTGTTTTTT
CAWSVQGNEKLFF
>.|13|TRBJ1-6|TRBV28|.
TGTGCCAGCAGTTCCCGGGAATATTCACCCCTCCACTTT
CASSSREYSPLHF
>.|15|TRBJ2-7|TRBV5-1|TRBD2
TGCGCCAGCAGCCCAAGTAGCGGGACAACCTACGAGCAGTACTTC
CASSPSSGTTYEQYF
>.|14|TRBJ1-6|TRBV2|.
TGTGCCAGCAACAGGGCTTCATATAATTCACCCCTCCACTTT
CASNRASYNSPLHF
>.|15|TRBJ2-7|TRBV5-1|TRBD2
TGCGCCAGCAGCTTAGAGGCAGCGGGAGCCGTCGAGCAGTACTTC
CASSLEAAGAVEQYF
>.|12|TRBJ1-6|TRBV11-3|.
TGTGCCAGCAGCTCATATAATTCACCCCTCCACTTT
CASSSYNSPLHF
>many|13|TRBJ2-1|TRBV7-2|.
TGTGCCAGCAGCTTAAACAGGGTAAGGGAGCAGTTCTTC
CASSLNRVREQFF
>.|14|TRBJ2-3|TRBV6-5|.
TGTGCCAGCAAGGGCGGGACAGAAACAGATACGCAGTATTTT
CASKGGTETDTQYF
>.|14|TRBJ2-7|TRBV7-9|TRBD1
TGTGCCAGCAGCTCCCGGACAGGACCCTACGAGCAGTACTTC
CASSSRTGPYEQYF
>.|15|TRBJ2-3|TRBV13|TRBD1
TGTGCCAGCACCCCCCGGGACAGGGTCCCAGATACGCAGTATTTT
CASTPRDRVPDTQYF
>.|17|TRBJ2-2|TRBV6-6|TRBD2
TGTGCCAGCAGTCCTCCTCCCGGGACTATAAACACCGGGGAGCTGTTTTTT
CASSPPPGTINTGELFF
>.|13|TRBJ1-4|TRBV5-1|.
TGCGCCAGCAGCTTGGCCAGAAATGAAAAACTGTTTTTT
CASSLARNEKLFF
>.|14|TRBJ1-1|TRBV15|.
TGTGCCACCAGCAGAGTAACGAGGAACACTGAAGCTTTCTTT
CATSRVTRNTEAFF
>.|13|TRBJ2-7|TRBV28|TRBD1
TGTGCCAGCAGTGGGACAGGGATCTACGAGCAGTACTTC
CASSGTGIYEQYF
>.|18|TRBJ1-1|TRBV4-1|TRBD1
TGCGCCAGCAGCCAAGTTGGTCTACAGGGGCACAAGCACACTGAAGCTTTCTTT
CASSQVGLQGHKHTEAFF
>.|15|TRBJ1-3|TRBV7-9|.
TGTGCCAGCAGCTCACACAGGGAGCCTGGAAACACCATATATTTT
CASSSHREPGNTIYF
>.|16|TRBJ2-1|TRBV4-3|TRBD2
TGCGCCAGCAGCCAAAGTAGCGGGGCCGGGCACAATGAGCAGTTCTTC
CASSQSSGAGHNEQFF
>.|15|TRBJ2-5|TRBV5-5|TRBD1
TGTGCCAGCAGCTTGGCCGGGACAGGGTATGAGACCCAGTACTTC
CASSLAGTGYETQYF
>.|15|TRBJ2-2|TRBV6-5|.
TGTGCCAGCAGTCCACAGAGACAGAACACCGGGGAGCTGTTTTTT
CASSPQRQNTGELFF
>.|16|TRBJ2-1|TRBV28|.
TGTGCCAGCAGTGTCCGAGCGGTAAGCTCCTACAATGAGCAGTTCTTC
CASSVRAVSSYNEQFF
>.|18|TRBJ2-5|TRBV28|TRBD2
TGTGCCAGCAGTTCTCCGACTAGCGGGGGGTCACCGAGAGAGACCCAGTACTTC
CASSSPTSGGSPRETQYF
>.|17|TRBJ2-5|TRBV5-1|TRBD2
TGCGCCAGCAGCTTGAGACTAGCGGGGGGTGGACAAGAGACCCAGTACTTC
CASSLRLAGGGQETQYF
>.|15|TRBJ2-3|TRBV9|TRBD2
TGTGCCAGCAGCGCGGCGGGGGAGCGCACAGATACGCAGTATTTT
CASSAAGERTDTQYF
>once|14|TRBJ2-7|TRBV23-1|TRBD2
TGCGCCAGCACCCAGCCGGGAGGGCTCTACGAGCAGTACTTC
CASTQPGGLYEQYF
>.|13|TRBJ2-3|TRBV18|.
TGTGCCAGCTCACAGGACAGTTGGGATACGCAGTATTTT
CASSQDSWDTQYF
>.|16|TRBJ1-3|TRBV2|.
TGTGCCAGCAGTGACAGGGCCCTCCGCTCTGGAAACACCATATATTTT
CASSDRALRSGNTIYF
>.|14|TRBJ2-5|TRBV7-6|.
TGTGCCAGCAGCTTAGTAGCTAGCCTAGAGACCCAGTACTTC
CASSLVASLETQYF
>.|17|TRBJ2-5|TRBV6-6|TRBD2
TGTGCCAGCAGTCAACTAGCGGGAGGACGCCGCCAAGAGACCCAGTACTTC
CASSQLAGGRRQETQYF
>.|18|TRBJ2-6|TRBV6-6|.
TGTGCCAGCAGTCCCCCCCGACTGAGCCTCTCTGGGGCCAACGTCCTGACTTTC
CASSPPRLSLSGANVLTF
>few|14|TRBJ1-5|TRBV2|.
TGTGCCAGCAGTGAAGGGGGCGGCAATCAGCCCCAGCATTTT
CASSEGGGNQPQHF
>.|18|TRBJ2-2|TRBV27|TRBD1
TGTGCCAGCGCACGCACCGGGACAGGGGGCAGGAACACCGGGGAGCTGTTTTTT
CASARTGTGGRNTGELFF
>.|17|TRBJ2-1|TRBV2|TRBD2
TGTGCCAGCAGGGGGGACCTAGCGGGAAGGGGGTACAATGAGCAGTTCTTC
CASRGDLAGRGYNEQFF
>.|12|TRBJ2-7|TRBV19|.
TGTGCCAGTAGTATAGACAGGGGCGAGCAGTACTTC
CASSIDRGEQYF
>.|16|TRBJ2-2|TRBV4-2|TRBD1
TGTGCCAGCAGCCAAGGGTGGGACAGGGTCACCGGGGAGCTGTTTTTT
CASSQGWDRVTGELFF
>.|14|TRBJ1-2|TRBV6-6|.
TGTGCCAGCAGTTACCCGACAGAGAACTATGGCTACACCTTC
CASSYPTENYGYTF
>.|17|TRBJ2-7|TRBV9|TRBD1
TGTGCCAGCAGCGTAGGGGCAGGGGGACACCTTACCTACGAGCAGTACTTC
CASSVGAGGHLTYEQYF
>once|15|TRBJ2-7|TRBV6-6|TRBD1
TGTGCCAGCAGTTACCGGGACAGGGGGCCTTACGAGCAGTACTTC
CASSYRDRGPYEQYF